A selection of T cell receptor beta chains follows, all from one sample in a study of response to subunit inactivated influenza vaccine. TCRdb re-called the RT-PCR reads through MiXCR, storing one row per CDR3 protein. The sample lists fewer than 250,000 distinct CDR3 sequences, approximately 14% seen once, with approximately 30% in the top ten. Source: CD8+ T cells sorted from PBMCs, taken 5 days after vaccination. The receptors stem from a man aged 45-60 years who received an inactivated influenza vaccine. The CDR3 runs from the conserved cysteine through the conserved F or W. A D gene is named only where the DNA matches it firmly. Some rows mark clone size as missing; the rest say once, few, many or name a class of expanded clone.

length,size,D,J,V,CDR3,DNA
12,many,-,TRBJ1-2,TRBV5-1,CASSVTGRGYTF,TGCGCCAGCAGCGTTACCGGGCGGGGCTACACCTTC
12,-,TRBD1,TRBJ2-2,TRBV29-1,CSVWDSSGELFF,TGCAGCGTTTGGGACAGTTCCGGGGAGCTGTTTTTT
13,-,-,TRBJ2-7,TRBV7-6,CASSPSYAGEQYF,TGTGCCAGCAGCCCGTCTTACGCGGGCGAGCAGTACTTC
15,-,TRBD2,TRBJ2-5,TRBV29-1,CSVEKGLAGAETQYF,TGCAGCGTGGAAAAGGGACTAGCGGGAGCAGAGACCCAGTACTTC
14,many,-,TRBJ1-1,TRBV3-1,CASSQLQLDTEAFF,TGTGCCAGCAGCCAATTACAGCTGGACACTGAAGCTTTCTTT
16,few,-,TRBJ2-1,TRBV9,CASSVGVTISYNEQFF,TGTGCCAGCAGCGTAGGAGTGACTATATCCTACAATGAGCAGTTCTTC
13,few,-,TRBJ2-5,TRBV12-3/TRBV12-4,CASIGRPYKTQYF,TGTGCCAGCATCGGAAGACCCTATAAGACCCAGTACTTC
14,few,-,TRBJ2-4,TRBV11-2,CASSQDSFKNIQYF,TGTGCCAGCAGTCAGGACAGTTTCAAAAACATTCAGTACTTC
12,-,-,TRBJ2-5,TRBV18,CASSRPPETQYF,TGTGCCAGCTCACGACCCCCAGAGACCCAGTACTTC
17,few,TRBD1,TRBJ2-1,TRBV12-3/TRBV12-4,CASSATGGARVRDEQFF,TGTGCCAGCAGCGCGACAGGGGGCGCTAGGGTTAGGGATGAGCAGTTCTTC
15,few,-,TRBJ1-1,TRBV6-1,CASRERDARNTEAFF,TGTGCCAGCAGAGAACGGGACGCAAGGAACACTGAAGCTTTCTTT
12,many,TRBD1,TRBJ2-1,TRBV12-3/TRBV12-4,CAILDRGNEQFF,TGTGCCATCCTAGACAGGGGCAATGAGCAGTTCTTC
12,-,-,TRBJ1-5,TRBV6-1,CASSEAGQPQHF,TGTGCCAGCAGTGAAGCGGGTCAGCCCCAGCATTTT